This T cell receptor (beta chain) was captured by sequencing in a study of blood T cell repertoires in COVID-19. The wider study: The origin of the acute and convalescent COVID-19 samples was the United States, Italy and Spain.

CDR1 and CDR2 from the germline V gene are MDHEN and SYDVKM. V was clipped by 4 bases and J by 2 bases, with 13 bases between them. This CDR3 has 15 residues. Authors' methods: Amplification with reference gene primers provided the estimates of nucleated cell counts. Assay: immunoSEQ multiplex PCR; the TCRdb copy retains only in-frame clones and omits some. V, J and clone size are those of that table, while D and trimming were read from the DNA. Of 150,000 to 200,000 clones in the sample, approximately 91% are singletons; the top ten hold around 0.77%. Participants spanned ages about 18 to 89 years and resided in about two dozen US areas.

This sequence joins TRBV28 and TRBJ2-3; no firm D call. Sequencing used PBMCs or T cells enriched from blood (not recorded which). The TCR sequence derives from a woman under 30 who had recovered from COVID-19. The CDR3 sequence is CASSSPRSYTDTQYF. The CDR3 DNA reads TGTGCCAGCAGTTCACCTCGGTCCTACACAGATACGCAGTATTTT.